One sample yielded the 22 T cell receptor beta chains listed below, sequenced in a study of blood T cell repertoires in COVID-19. The assay was immunoSEQ multiplex PCR, and TCRdb's table has in-frame clones only and misses some. The sample includes a few hundred thousand clones, about 90% of them seen just once. The sequenced sample was PBMCs or T cells enriched from blood (not recorded which). These TCRs come from a human donor in a cohort exposed to, infected with or recovered from COVID-19 (not recorded which). The donor label of this sample is uncertain.

This chain uses TRBV1 with TRBJ2-6; TRBD1 is taken as the D call from the table, unchecked against the DNA. TRBV1 is a pseudogene segment. The CDR3 contains 18 residues. CDR3 bases: TGCACCAGCAGTCTTGCGGAGGACAGGACATCTGGGGCCAACGTCCTGACTTTC. This codes for CTSSLAEDRTSGANVLTF.

As for this clone: The identical CDR3 is also encoded by other nucleotide sequences in the sample. The chain combines TRBV2 with TRBJ2-3, with 10 bases identical to TRBD2. Germline V gives CDR1 SNHLY, CDR2 FYNNEI. J gave up 2 bases and V 2 bases, and 7 bases lay outside the gene matches. The CDR3 loop spans 17 amino acids. The CDR3: CASSERLAGDFTDTQYF. The CDR3 region has the DNA TGTGCCAGCAGTGAAAGGCTAGCGGGGGATTTCACAGATACGCAGTATTTT.

The chain links TRBV24-1 to TRBJ1-5; the match to TRBD1 covers 12 bases. V gave up 4 bases and J gave up 3 bases; unmatched junction bases: 3. Germline-derived CDR1 and CDR2 are KGHDR and SFDVKD. The CDR3 runs 16 residues. Written as DNA, the CDR3 is TGTGCCACCAGTGAGTCGGGACAGGGGGCCAATCAGCCCCAGCATTTT. This encodes CATSESGQGANQPQHF.

The chain employs TRBV29-1 and TRBJ2-7; perhaps TRBD1 as D (6 bases). V shed 4 bases and J shed 2 bases, with 9 bases lying between them. This CDR3 comprises 12 residues. Germline lookup yields CDR1 SQVTM and CDR2 ANQGSEA. CDR3 coding DNA: TGCAGCGTTGTCAGGGGCCCCTACGAGCAGTACTTC. Its protein product is CSVVRGPYEQYF.

This sequence joins TRBV7-2 and TRBJ1-3; TRBD1 matches at 12 bases. The V gene end was trimmed by 2 bases and the J gene end by 5 bases; junction bases not matched to a gene: 4. This CDR3 has 16 residues. Looked up from germline, CDR1 is SGHTA and CDR2 is FQGNSA. The CDR3 DNA follows: TGTGCCAGCAGCTTAAGGGACAGGGGGCTGCGAAACACCATATATTTT. The encoded protein is CASSLRDRGLRNTIYF.

The chain has TRBV4-1 and TRBJ1-4; TRBD1 matches 10 bases. Germline loops: CDR1 MGHRA, CDR2 YSYEKL. V trimming: 4 bases; J trimming: 8 bases; junction bases outside the gene matches: 1. The CDR3 loop spans 13 amino acids. The CDR3 loop is CASSRTGGEKLFF. The CDR3 region has the DNA TGCGCCAGCAGCCGGACAGGGGGAGAAAAACTGTTTTTT.

This sequence joins TRBV18 and TRBJ2-1; a possible D gene is TRBD2 (6 bases). The CDR3 totals 14 residues. V lost 0 bases and J lost 7, with 10 bases in between. The germline V gene encodes CDR1 KGHSH and CDR2 LQKENI. CDR3 DNA sequence: TGTGCCAGCTCACCACCAGGACTACAGAATGAGCAGTTCTTC. It codes for CASSPPGLQNEQFF.

The V gene is TRBV4-1, the J gene TRBJ2-7; a weak D match, TRBD1 (6 bases). Germline assignment: CDR1 MGHRA and CDR2 YSYEKL. CDR3 length equals 12 residues. V lost 1 base and J lost 6, with 7 bases in between. As DNA, the CDR3 is TGCGCCAGCAGCCAAGTAGGGGGCGAGCAGTACTTC. The encoded protein is CASSQVGGEQYF.

This chain joins TRBV19 and TRBJ1-1; D remains unclear. Germline V gene lookup returns CDR1 LNHDA and CDR2 SQIVND (reference sequence). V dropped 3 bases and J dropped 1 base, with 9 bases sitting between them. CDR3 length equals 14 residues. CDR3 in amino acids: CASSILERNTEAFF. The CDR3 nucleotides read TGTGCCAGTAGTATTTTGGAGCGGAACACTGAAGCTTTCTTT.

The chain links TRBV5-1 to TRBJ1-5; 7 positions agree with TRBD1. Germline lookup yields CDR1 SGHRS and CDR2 YFSETQ. V gave up 2 bases and J gave up 6 bases; unmatched junction bases: 8. CDR3 length: 15 amino acids. The CDR3 protein is CASSFTGESGQPQHF. The CDR3, as DNA: TGCGCCAGCAGCTTTACAGGGGAGTCAGGTCAGCCCCAGCATTTT.

This rearrangement joins TRBV30 to TRBJ1-4; 9 bases agree with TRBD1. The CDR3 spans 11 residues. CDR1 and CDR2 from the germline V gene are GTSNPN and SVGIG (reference sequence). The CDR3, as DNA: TGTGCTATGGACAGGGGAGAAAAACTGTTTTTT. Translated: CAMDRGEKLFF.

The V gene is TRBV4-2, the J gene TRBJ2-4, with a tentative D call TRBD2 (6 bases). V shed 0 bases and J shed 2 bases, with 23 bases lying between them. CDR3 size: 20 residues. The V gene's germline CDR1 is LGHNA and CDR2 YNFKEQ. CDR3 nucleotide sequence: TGTGCCAGCAGCCAAGATGGTTGGGGTAGGCCTAGCGAAACCAAAAACATTCAGTACTTC. Translation: CASSQDGWGRPSETKNIQYF.

The genes are TRBV9 and TRBJ1-2, with TRBD1 matching over 7 bases. Looked up from germline, CDR1 is SGDLS and CDR2 is YYNGEE. V trimming: 4 bases; J trimming: 10 bases; junction bases outside the gene matches: 4. This CDR3 comprises 11 residues. The CDR3 loop is CASSLGTDYTF. In nucleotides, the CDR3 is TGTGCCAGCAGCCTCGGGACAGACTACACCTTC.

This clone was recorded only once. This chain uses TRBV2 with TRBJ1-6, with no clear D. Germline V gene lookup returns CDR1 SNHLY and CDR2 FYNNEI. V lost 8 bases and J 13 bases, leaving 18 bases between the germline ends. There are 13 residues in the CDR3. The DNA for the CDR3 is TGTGCCAGCGTCGGGGTTGGAACTGCTCCCCTCCACTTT. Protein sequence: CASVGVGTAPLHF.

Turning to this clone: Other DNA sequences in the same sample also yield this CDR3. V is TRBV12-3 or TRBV12-4 and J is TRBJ1-2; 7 bases match TRBD1. This CDR3 spans 13 amino acids. V was clipped by 6 bases and J by 5 bases; unmatched bases: 6. The CDR3 loop is CASSPDRDYGYTF. Here the CDR3 DNA reads TGTGCCAGCAGCCCCGACAGGGATTATGGCTACACCTTC.

V gene TRBV10-2 combines with J gene TRBJ1-2; 7 positions agree with TRBD1. Germline-derived CDR1 and CDR2 are WSHSY and SAAADI. This CDR3 is 15 amino acids long. Trimming cost V 7 bases and J 7 bases; bases outside gene matches: 15. The CDR3 DNA reads as TGCGCCAGCACCCACCCCGACAGGGACTGGACTGGCTACACCTTC. Translated: CASTHPDRDWTGYTF.

The genes are TRBV9 and TRBJ2-3; D is ambiguous. V lost 1 base, J lost 3 bases, and 6 bases lay in between. The CDR3 runs to 13 residues. Germline V CDR1 and CDR2: SGDLS, YYNGEE. CDR3 coding DNA: TGTGCCAGCAGCGTACAAGCGACAGATACGCAGTATTTT. Residues: CASSVQATDTQYF.

V usage is TRBV12-3 or TRBV12-4 and J usage is TRBJ1-1; a possible D gene is TRBD1 (5 bases). V lost 2 bases to trimming and J lost 10 bases, with 8 bases between them. The CDR3 loop spans 11 amino acids. CDR3 sequence: CASSLTRAAFF. In DNA form, the CDR3 reads TGTGCCAGCAGTTTAACCAGGGCAGCTTTCTTT.

This clone was counted a single time. The gene calls are TRBV11-2 and TRBJ2-1; TRBD2 agrees at 12 bases. CDR3 length: 14 amino acids. Germline CDR1 and CDR2: SGHAT and FQNNGV. The V gene end was trimmed by 0 bases and the J gene end by 14 bases; junction bases not matched to a gene: 5. The CDR3 spells CASSLDWLAGGEFF. The CDR3, as DNA: TGTGCCAGCAGCTTAGATTGGCTAGCGGGGGGGGAGTTCTTC.

This clone was seen a single time. The rearrangement joins TRBV5-4 to TRBJ1-2; a weak D match, TRBD1 (5 bases). Germline loops: CDR1 SGHNT, CDR2 YYREEE (reference sequence). V lost 5 bases and J 8 bases, leaving 16 bases between the germline ends. This CDR3 has 13 residues. The CDR3 coding sequence is TGTGCCAGCAGGGCGGGGGTAGATGGGGGCTACACCTTC. This encodes CASRAGVDGGYTF.

The CDR3 coding sequence is TGTGCCACCAGTGAACAGGGGGGGAATTGGGTCACTGAAGCTTTCTTT. Its protein product is CATSEQGGNWVTEAFF. The chain recombines TRBV24-1 with TRBJ1-1; 8 bases fit TRBD1. The germline CDR1 and CDR2 sequences are KGHDR and SFDVKD. Trimming took 4 bases from V and 4 from J; bases not matched to a gene: 10. The CDR3 spans 16 residues.

The V call is TRBV24-1, the J call TRBJ1-2, with TRBD1 matching over 8 bases. Germline-derived CDR1 and CDR2 are KGHDR and SFDVKD. CDR3 length: 14 amino acids. Unmatched junction bases numbered 2, after V lost 3 bases and J lost 3 bases. CDR3 in amino acids: CATSDEDRDYGYTF. The DNA of the CDR3 is TGTGCCACCAGTGATGAGGACAGGGACTATGGCTACACCTTC.